A selection of T cell receptor beta chains follows, all from one sample in a study of blood T cell repertoires in COVID-19. The table came from immunoSEQ multiplex PCR; TCRdb's copy has only in-frame clones and leaves some out. The table has under 150,000 clones, approximately 73% seen once. What was sequenced was peripheral blood. These receptors came from a man in his 60s with acute or convalescent COVID-19. Both conserved end residues are part of each CDR3. D genes are given only for firm matches. A row's size may be missing; if present it is once, few, many or a size class.

CDR3,DNA,size,D,J,V,length
CASSYTDRGSYEQYF,TGTGCCAGCAGTTACACCGACAGGGGGAGCTACGAGCAGTACTTC,-,TRBD1,TRBJ2-7,TRBV6-2/TRBV6-3,15
CASSFDDRLGSYEQYF,TGTGCCAGCAGCTTTGACGACAGGCTGGGCTCCTACGAGCAGTACTTC,few,-,TRBJ2-7,TRBV7-6,16
CASSLDGQETQYF,TGTGCCAGCAGCTTAGACGGGCAAGAGACCCAGTACTTC,-,-,TRBJ2-5,TRBV7-9,13
CASGFYKGAAEKLFF,TGTGCCAGCGGTTTTTATAAAGGCGCGGCCGAAAAACTGTTTTTT,-,-,TRBJ1-4,TRBV3-1/TRBV3-2,15
CSVTRRDSPNYGYTF,TGCAGCGTTACGAGAAGGGACAGCCCTAACTATGGCTACACCTTC,-,TRBD1,TRBJ1-2,TRBV29-1,15
CASNDRPRSNQPQHF,TGTGCCAGCAACGATAGACCGAGGAGCAATCAGCCCCAGCATTTT,-,-,TRBJ1-5,TRBV19,15
CASSLRGIQVYSSGANVLTF,TGTGCCAGCTCACTAAGAGGAATACAGGTTTACTCATCTGGGGCCAACGTCCTGACTTTC,-,-,TRBJ2-6,TRBV18,20
CASSPGTETYEQYF,TGTGCCAGCAGCCCTGGGACAGAAACCTACGAGCAGTACTTC,-,TRBD1,TRBJ2-7,TRBV9,14
CASSLYGRGDYGYTF,TGTGCCAGCAGCTTATATGGACGCGGGGACTATGGCTACACCTTC,-,-,TRBJ1-2,TRBV7-9,15
CASSLARGIQYRFYEQYF,TGCGCCAGCAGCTTGGCCAGGGGGATTCAATATAGGTTCTACGAGCAGTACTTC,-,TRBD1,TRBJ2-7,TRBV5-1,18
CASNQRGNNQPQHF,TGTGCCAGCAATCAGAGAGGTAACAATCAGCCCCAGCATTTT,-,-,TRBJ1-5,TRBV6-5,14
CSARDRVNTGELFF,TGCAGCGCTCGGGACAGGGTGAACACCGGGGAGCTGTTTTTT,few,TRBD1,TRBJ2-2,TRBV29-1,14
CASSQWTSGSTDTQYF,TGTGCCAGCAGCCAGTGGACTAGCGGGAGCACAGATACGCAGTATTTT,-,TRBD2,TRBJ2-3,TRBV3-1/TRBV3-2,16
CSVGLAKNIQYF,TGCAGCGTCGGACTAGCCAAAAACATTCAGTACTTC,-,-,TRBJ2-4,TRBV29-1,12
CASSYGRSSYEQYF,TGTGCCAGCAGTTACGGGAGGAGCTCCTACGAGCAGTACTTC,-,-,TRBJ2-7,TRBV6-5,14
CASSYQRERNTGELFF,TGTGCCAGCAGTTATCAACGGGAGAGGAACACCGGGGAGCTGTTTTTT,few,-,TRBJ2-2,TRBV6-2/TRBV6-3,16
CASSRGQGAGQYF,TGTGCCAGCAGTCGAGGACAGGGGGCTGGGCAGTACTTC,few,TRBD1,TRBJ2-7,TRBV5-6,13
CASSLGGGSSYNEQFF,TGTGCCAGCAGCTTAGGGGGCGGGAGTTCCTACAATGAGCAGTTCTTC,-,TRBD2,TRBJ2-1,TRBV11-2,16
CAWIKRQSPTNEKLFF,TGTGCCTGGATTAAAAGACAATCCCCAACTAATGAAAAACTGTTTTTT,-,-,TRBJ1-4,TRBV30,16
CASSLAGAYEQYF,TGTGCCAGCTCCCTCGCAGGGGCCTACGAGCAGTACTTC,-,-,TRBJ2-7,TRBV7-9,13
CSVAKGFPNTEAFF,TGCAGCGTCGCGAAGGGGTTTCCGAACACTGAAGCTTTCTTT,-,-,TRBJ1-1,TRBV29-1,14
CASRADGNQPQHF,TGTGCCAGCAGAGCTGACGGGAATCAGCCCCAGCATTTT,-,-,TRBJ1-5,TRBV12-3/TRBV12-4,13
CASSDGLGTDTQYF,TGTGCCAGCAGCGACGGACTAGGAACAGATACGCAGTATTTT,-,TRBD2,TRBJ2-3,TRBV9,14
CSVVGQGLYNEQFF,TGCAGCGTCGTGGGACAGGGGTTATACAATGAGCAGTTCTTC,few,TRBD1,TRBJ2-1,TRBV29-1,14
CASSLEGTGDDGYTF,TGCGCCAGCAGCTTGGAGGGGACAGGGGATGACGGCTACACCTTC,-,TRBD1,TRBJ1-2,TRBV5-1,15
CASSGTNEQYF,TGTGCCAGCAGCGGGACTAACGAGCAGTACTTC,-,TRBD2,TRBJ2-7,TRBV6-5,11
CASTPGLAGSTDTQYF,TGTGCCAGCACCCCGGGACTAGCGGGGAGCACAGATACGCAGTATTTT,-,TRBD2,TRBJ2-3,TRBV6-2/TRBV6-3,16
CASQRENTGELFF,TGTGCCAGCCAGCGGGAAAACACCGGGGAGCTGTTTTTT,-,TRBD2,TRBJ2-2,TRBV6-5,13
CASSLVAGGQPQHF,TGTGCCAGCAGTTTGGTGGCAGGGGGACAGCCCCAGCATTTT,-,TRBD1,TRBJ1-5,TRBV28,14
CASTVPHSGRTDTQYF,TGTGCCAGCACCGTCCCCCATAGCGGGAGAACGGATACGCAGTATTTT,-,TRBD2,TRBJ2-3,TRBV5-6,16
CASSWGQGAYEQYF,TGTGCCAGCAGTTGGGGACAGGGGGCTTACGAGCAGTACTTC,many,TRBD1,TRBJ2-7,TRBV27,14
CASFGTLNTGELFF,TGTGCCAGTTTCGGGACATTGAACACCGGGGAGCTGTTTTTT,-,-,TRBJ2-2,TRBV28,14
CASSPSEASGSYNEQFF,TGTGCCAGCAGCCCTAGCGAAGCTAGCGGGAGCTACAATGAGCAGTTCTTC,once,TRBD2,TRBJ2-1,TRBV7-8,17
CASSPGQGNYGYTF,TGTGCCAGCTCACCTGGACAGGGGAACTATGGCTACACCTTC,-,TRBD1,TRBJ1-2,TRBV18,14
CASTSPPTSGSYNEQFF,TGTGCCAGTACCTCCCCCCCCACTAGCGGGTCCTACAATGAGCAGTTCTTC,once,TRBD2,TRBJ2-1,TRBV19,17
CATSRAVAAGGYGYTF,TGTGCCACCAGCAGAGCTGTGGCGGCAGGGGGTTATGGCTACACCTTC,-,TRBD1,TRBJ1-2,TRBV15,16
CASSRKGTENTEAFF,TGTGCCAGCAGTCGAAAGGGGACAGAGAACACTGAAGCTTTCTTT,-,TRBD1,TRBJ1-1,TRBV7-9,15
CASSLAGFGGGTEAFF,TGTGCCAGCAGCTTAGCTGGGTTTGGGGGCGGCACTGAAGCTTTCTTT,once,-,TRBJ1-1,TRBV7-6,16
CASSTGGDEQYF,TGTGCCAGCAGTACCGGGGGGGACGAGCAGTACTTC,-,TRBD2,TRBJ2-7,TRBV25-1,12
CASSPSLAGGNEQFF,TGTGCCAGCAGCCCATCACTAGCGGGAGGCAATGAGCAGTTCTTC,-,TRBD2,TRBJ2-1,TRBV7-3,15
CASSRGGTSGHGETQYF,TGTGCCAGCAGCCGCGGAGGGACTAGCGGTCACGGAGAGACCCAGTACTTC,-,TRBD2,TRBJ2-5,TRBV3-1/TRBV3-2,17
CASSYRGHTEAFF,TGTGCCAGCAGTTACAGGGGACATACTGAAGCTTTCTTT,-,-,TRBJ1-1,TRBV6-5,13